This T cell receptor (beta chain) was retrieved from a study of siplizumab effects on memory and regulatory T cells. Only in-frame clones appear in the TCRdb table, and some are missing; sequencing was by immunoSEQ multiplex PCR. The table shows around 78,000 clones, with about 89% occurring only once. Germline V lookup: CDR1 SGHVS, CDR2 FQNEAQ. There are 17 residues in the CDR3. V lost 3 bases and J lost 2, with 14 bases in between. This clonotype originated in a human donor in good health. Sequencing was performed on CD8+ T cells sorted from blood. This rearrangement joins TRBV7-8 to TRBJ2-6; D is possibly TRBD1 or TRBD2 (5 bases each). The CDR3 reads CASSFFRDPPGANVLTF. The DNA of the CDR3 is TGTGCCAGCAGCTTCTTCCGGGACCCCCCTGGGGCCAACGTCCTGACTTTC.